A single sample is the source of the 13 T cell receptor beta chains below, sequenced in a study of T cell repertoires in cytomegalovirus infection. TCRdb used MiXCR to reprocess the reads, holding one entry per CDR3 protein. The table records approximately 590,000 distinct CDR3 sequences, around 40% of them present only once. These receptors' antigens are unknown. Material: cultured PBMCs, obtained from culture after CMV antigen stimulation. The source is a human donor in good health (CMV status not recorded). Some clones in this sample may be carry-over from other donors' samples.

This chain joins TRBV6-2 or TRBV6-3 and TRBJ2-2; TRBD1 matches 8 bases. Germline V gene lookup returns CDR1 MNHEY and CDR2 SVGEGT. This CDR3 has 19 residues. V lost 6 bases to trimming and J lost 5 bases; unmatched junction nucleotides: 20. DNA of the CDR3: TGTGCCAGCAGCTACCTTACAGGGGGAGCGCCGCGGAGGACCGGGGAGCTGTTTTTT. Protein: CASSYLTGGAPRRTGELFF.

V gene TRBV2 combines with J gene TRBJ1-2, with D possibly TRBD1 on 5 matching bases. The V gene's germline CDR1 is SNHLY and CDR2 FYNNEI. Between the trimmed V and J ends, which lost 2 bases and 7 bases, there was a span of 17 bases. The CDR3 has 15 residues. The CDR3 is CASSEWRTLGGGYTF. CDR3 in DNA: TGTGCCAGCAGTGAATGGCGGACTCTGGGGGGTGGCTACACCTTC. Based on the CDR3 plus reference TRBV2 and TRBJ1-2, the full variable domain is EPEVTQTPSHQVTQMGQEVILRCVPISNHLYFYWYRQILGQKVEFLVSFYNNEISEKSEIFDDQFSVERPDGSNFTLKIRSTKLEDSAMYFCASSEWRTLGGGYTFGSGTRLTVV.

This clonotype was detected ten times or more. The V gene is TRBV7-2, the J gene TRBJ1-5; D call uncertain. Germline-derived CDR1 and CDR2 are SGHTA and FQGNSA. V was trimmed by 0 bases and J by 4 bases, leaving 7 bases between them. This CDR3 is built from 14 residues. The CDR3 DNA reads TGTGCCAGCAGCTTAGCCCCAACTAATCAGCCCCAGCATTTT. Translation: CASSLAPTNQPQHF.

The chain is built from TRBV7-9 and TRBJ2-1; D not certain. Trimming removed 2 bases from V and 4 bases from J, with 12 bases in between. Germline CDR1 reads SEHNR; CDR2 reads FQNEAQ (reference sequence). The CDR3 length is 15 residues. CDR3 nucleotide sequence: TGTGCCAGCAGCTTAAGTCGCGGAGCTTACAATGAGCAGTTCTTC. Amino acid sequence: CASSLSRGAYNEQFF.

The V gene is TRBV10-3, the J gene TRBJ1-3; TRBD1 is a possible D gene (6 bases). In germline, CDR1 is ENHRY, CDR2 SYGVKD. V lost 6 bases and J lost 5, with 14 bases in between. This CDR3 is built from 14 residues. The CDR3 sequence is CAISPGQRRNTIYF. CDR3 in DNA: TGTGCCATCAGCCCGGGACAAAGACGAAACACCATATATTTT.

The CDR3 loop is CASGLVTVQPYNEQFF. The DNA for the CDR3 is TGTGCTAGTGGTTTGGTAACGGTGCAACCCTACAATGAGCAGTTCTTC. The chain recombines TRBV12-5 with TRBJ2-1, with D unclear. The CDR3 loop spans 16 amino acids. V lost 0 bases and J 2 bases, leaving 11 bases between the germline ends. Germline values: CDR1 LGHNT, CDR2 FRNRAP.

This clonotype occurred a few times. This chain links TRBV5-1 with TRBJ2-4, with 8 bases lining up with TRBD1. The V segment lost 0 bases and the J segment 7 bases; nucleotides outside the gene matches: 3. CDR3 length equals 14 residues. Germline assignment: CDR1 SGHRS and CDR2 YFSETQ. CDR3 in DNA: TGCGCCAGCAGCTTGGGCAGGGGGCAGAACATTCAGTACTTC. Translating gives CASSLGRGQNIQYF.

This clonotype was observed a handful of times. J is TRBJ1-1 and V is TRBV12-3 or TRBV12-4; D not resolved. V shed 6 bases and J shed 11 bases, with 13 bases lying between them. This CDR3 comprises 11 residues. The CDR3 region is CASSRTDRAFF. CDR3 DNA sequence: TGTGCCAGCAGCCGAACCGATCGGGCTTTCTTT.

This clonotype was picked up a small number of times. The genes are TRBV7-2 and TRBJ1-2, with a possible D match to TRBD1 (6 bases). The CDR3 is made up of 15 amino acids. Per germline, CDR1 SGHTA and CDR2 FQGNSA. The V end was cut by 7 bases, the J end by 7 bases, with 22 bases between. The CDR3 DNA is TGTGCCAGCACCCGCGTGGGGGAGGGGGGGTTTGGCTACACCTTC. Encoded protein: CASTRVGEGGFGYTF.

The gene calls are TRBV18 and TRBJ1-1, with D uncertain. The V and J ends lost 3 bases and 6 bases respectively, with 8 bases between them. This CDR3 is 12 amino acids long. Germline V lookup: CDR1 KGHSH, CDR2 LQKENI. CDR3 sequence reads: CASSPTRPEAFF. CDR3 nucleotides: TGTGCCAGCTCACCCACCCGCCCTGAAGCTTTCTTT.

Many counts were recorded for this clonotype. The chain is built from TRBV7-2 and TRBJ2-3, with D perhaps given as TRBD1 or TRBD2 (6 bases each). The V end lost 7 bases, the J end lost 8 bases, and 25 bases lay between the germline ends. The CDR3 sequence is 16 residues long. CDR1 is SGHTA and CDR2 is FQGNSA in the germline V gene. CDR3 nucleotide sequence: TGTGCCAGCATAGGGGGGAGTAGGATTCTTACGGGTACGCAGTATTTT. This sequence encodes CASIGGSRILTGTQYF.

The chain joins TRBV20-1 to TRBJ1-3; D call uncertain. This CDR3 has 14 residues. CDR1 is DFQATT, CDR2 SNEGSKA, per germline (reference sequence). Trimming removed 7 bases from V and 0 bases from J, with 13 bases in between. CDR3 sequence reads: CSGQHRSSGNTIYF. The CDR3 region has the DNA TGCAGTGGACAACACCGAAGCTCTGGAAACACCATATATTTT.

The rearrangement links TRBV27 to TRBJ1-1; D gene ambiguous. Per germline, CDR1 MNHEY and CDR2 SMNVEV (reference sequence). The CDR3 totals 14 residues. V was cut by 5 bases and J by 4 bases, with 14 bases left in between. CDR3 in amino acids: CASSTPGRGTEAFF. The CDR3 DNA is TGTGCCAGCAGTACTCCGGGCCGGGGCACTGAAGCTTTCTTT.